This T cell receptor (beta chain) comes out of a study of T cells in pancreatic ductal adenocarcinoma. Study-level findings and limits: Compared with tumor, blood showed more total productive templates and around 8.1-fold more clonotypes. The resected pancreatic cancer cohort was biased toward the minority with early-stage disease. No significant tumor-blood clonality difference; means were about 0.11 and 0.072.

Concerning this clone: Its antigen is not known.

Between the trimmed V and J ends, which lost 0 bases and 6 bases, there was a span of 13 bases. This CDR3 spans 15 amino acids. Germline V gene data show CDR1 as SGDLS and CDR2 as YYNGEE. The selected patients with pancreatic ductal adenocarcinoma had surgery but no neoadjuvant therapy. Repertoires were generated with immunoSEQ multiplex PCR, while TCRdb's copy carries only in-frame clones and drops some. This table holds 30,000 or so clones, around 94% found once. The sequence was collected from a human donor with pancreatic ductal adenocarcinoma. Specimen: PBMCs. This sequence joins TRBV9 and TRBJ2-1; perhaps TRBD2 as D (6 bases). CDR3 sequence reads: CASSVGFRGSNEQFF. Here the CDR3 DNA reads TGTGCCAGCAGCGTAGGGTTTCGGGGGTCCAATGAGCAGTTCTTC.